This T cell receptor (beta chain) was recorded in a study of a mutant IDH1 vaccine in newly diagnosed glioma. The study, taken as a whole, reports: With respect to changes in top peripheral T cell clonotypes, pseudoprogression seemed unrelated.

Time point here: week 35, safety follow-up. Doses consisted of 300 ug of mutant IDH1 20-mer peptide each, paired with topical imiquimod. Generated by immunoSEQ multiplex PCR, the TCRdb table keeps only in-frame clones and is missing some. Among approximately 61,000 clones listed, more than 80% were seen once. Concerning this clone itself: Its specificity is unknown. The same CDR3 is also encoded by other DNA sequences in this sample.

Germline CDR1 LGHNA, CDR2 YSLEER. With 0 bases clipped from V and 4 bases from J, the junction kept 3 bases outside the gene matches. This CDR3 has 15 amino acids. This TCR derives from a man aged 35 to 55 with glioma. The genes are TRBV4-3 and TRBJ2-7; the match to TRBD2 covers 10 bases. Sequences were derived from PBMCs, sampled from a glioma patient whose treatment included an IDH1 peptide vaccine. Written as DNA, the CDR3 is TGCGCCAGCAGCCAAGAGAGTAGCGGGAGGTACGAGCAGTACTTC. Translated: CASSQESSGRYEQYF.